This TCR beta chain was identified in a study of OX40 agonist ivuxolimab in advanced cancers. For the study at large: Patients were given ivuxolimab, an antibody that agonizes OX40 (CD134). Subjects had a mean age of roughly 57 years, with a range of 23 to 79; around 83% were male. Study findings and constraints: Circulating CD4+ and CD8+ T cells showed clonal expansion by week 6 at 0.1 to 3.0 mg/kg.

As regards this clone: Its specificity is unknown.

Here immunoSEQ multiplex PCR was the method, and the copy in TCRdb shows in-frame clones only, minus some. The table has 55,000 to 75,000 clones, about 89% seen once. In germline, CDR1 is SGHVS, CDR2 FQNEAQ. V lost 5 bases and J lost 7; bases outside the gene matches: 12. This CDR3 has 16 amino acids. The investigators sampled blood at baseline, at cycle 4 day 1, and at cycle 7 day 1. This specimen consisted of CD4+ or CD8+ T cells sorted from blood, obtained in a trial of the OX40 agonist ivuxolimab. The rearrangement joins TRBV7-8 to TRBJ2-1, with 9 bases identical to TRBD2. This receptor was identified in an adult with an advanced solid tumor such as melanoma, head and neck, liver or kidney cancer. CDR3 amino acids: CASSLTSGPLGNEQFF. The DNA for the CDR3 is TGTGCCAGCAGCCTCACTAGCGGGCCCCTCGGGAATGAGCAGTTCTTC. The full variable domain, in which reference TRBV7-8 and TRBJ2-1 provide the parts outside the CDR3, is GAGVSQSPRYKVAKRGQDVALRCDPISGHVSLFWYQQALGQGPEFLTYFQNEAQLDKSGLPSDRFFAERPEGSVSTLKIQRTQQEDSAVYLCASSLTSGPLGNEQFFGPGTRLTVL.